A selection of T cell receptor beta chains follows, all from one sample in a study of neurological immune-mediated disorders. TCRdb processed the 5' RACE reads anew with MiXCR; each CDR3 protein has one entry. The sample records about 20,000 distinct CDR3 sequences, about 2.6% being singletons. The sequenced sample was PBMCs. These receptors came from a young woman with multiple sclerosis. Both conserved end residues are part of each CDR3. Only some rows state a clone size, as once, few, many or a class for expanded clones.

v_gene,abundance,j_gene,CDR3aa
TRBV10-3,many,TRBJ2-7,CAISGTSGHEQYF
TRBV2,many,TRBJ1-1,CASRRDRGGNTEAFF
TRBV7-9,medium-sized,TRBJ2-3,CASSLTDTQYF
TRBV7-9,medium-sized,TRBJ1-1,CASSLGGQGLNTEAFF
TRBV5-8,medium-sized,TRBJ1-4,CASSGTGVRGEKLFF
TRBV10-3,medium-sized,TRBJ2-5,CAAQGTSHQETQYF
TRBV5-1,many,TRBJ2-1,CASSLALAGGTGNEQFF
TRBV10-3,many,TRBJ1-1,CAIRQRDTEAFF
TRBV5-1,many,TRBJ2-7,CASSLDVYEQYF
TRBV20-1,.,TRBJ2-3,CSATLGLAGDTSTDTQYF
TRBV18,many,TRBJ2-5,CASSPPGQGRTQYF
TRBV3-1,many,TRBJ1-2,CASSYSRQGHPHGYTF
TRBV7-6,.,TRBJ1-1,CASLGGQGYTEAFF
TRBV27,many,TRBJ2-1,CASSSRDRVYNEQFF
TRBV10-1,.,TRBJ2-1,CASSEWSGGNYNEQFF
TRBV5-6,many,TRBJ1-2,CASRYRDRDYGYTF
TRBV5-1,many,TRBJ1-2,CASSLWGQNYGYTF
TRBV20-1,many,TRBJ2-7,CSVSNPGGGYEQYF
TRBV7-8,many,TRBJ2-4,CASSFTGDAKNIQYF
TRBV20-1,many,TRBJ2-1,CSARPITGGGNEQFF
TRBV7-2,many,TRBJ1-4,CASSENRGGNEKLFF
TRBV7-2,many,TRBJ1-3,CASSLGGFSSGNTIYF
TRBV3-1,many,TRBJ2-4,CASSRNRLLAKNIQYF
TRBV9,many,TRBJ2-1,CASPPGASSYNEQFF
TRBV28,many,TRBJ2-5,CASSSPGSGQETQYF
TRBV20-1,many,TRBJ1-2,CSALPPANYGYTF
TRBV20-1,many,TRBJ1-2,CSARDLSTGTNYGYTF
TRBV7-3,many,TRBJ2-7,CASSSGQAGDYEQYF
TRBV7-9,few,TRBJ2-5,CASSFPSDREETQYF
TRBV20-1,many,TRBJ1-1,CSPRGRGRDTEAFF
TRBV28,medium-sized,TRBJ2-4,CASSLSPYSGGWENIQYF
TRBV3-1,many,TRBJ2-1,CASSQRDEQFF
TRBV15,many,TRBJ2-1,CATMVANNEQFF
TRBV3-1,many,TRBJ1-6,CASSQEGFNSPLHF
TRBV3-1,medium-sized,TRBJ2-5,CASSQEGDLETQYF
TRBV2,many,TRBJ1-1,CASGLYTEAFF
TRBV9,few,TRBJ2-1,CASSETRGLNEQFF
TRBV24-1,few,TRBJ2-2,CATEGDSTGELFF
TRBV12-3/TRBV12-4,many,TRBJ1-1,CASRIGAVNTEAFF
TRBV9,.,TRBJ2-3,CASSVTSATGTQYF
TRBV5-1,many,TRBJ2-5,CASSLVRGQGSETQYF
TRBV6-1,many,TRBJ2-3,CASYRDGTDTQYF
TRBV5-5,many,TRBJ2-3,CASSFRGQGADTQYF
TRBV3-1,many,TRBJ1-4,CASSSTGTLNEKLFF
TRBV12-3/TRBV12-4,many,TRBJ2-5,CASAQRGETQYF
TRBV11-2,many,TRBJ2-7,CASSATGYIYEQYF
TRBV7-2,few,TRBJ2-1,CASSSLAGGYNEQFF
TRBV7-9,many,TRBJ2-3,CASSTTSGRDTQYF
TRBV5-1,few,TRBJ2-3,CASSSELDTQYF
TRBV7-9,many,TRBJ1-5,CASSLEYSGNQPQHF
TRBV12-3/TRBV12-4,many,TRBJ2-7,CASSPRIDRGYEQYF